This TCR beta chain came from a study of OX40 agonist ivuxolimab in advanced cancers. In the study overall: Ivuxolimab, which targeted the costimulatory receptor OX40 (CD134), was an agonistic, fully human IgG2 monoclonal antibody. Intravenous ivuxolimab was administered to patients every 2 weeks at six dose levels: 0.01, 0.1, 0.3, 1.5, 3 and 10 mg/kg. Among the 50 to 55 dose-escalation patients, some 19 had hepatocellular carcinoma, around 15 melanoma, 9 renal cell carcinoma and 9 head and neck cancer. In the dose-escalation cohort, nearly 85% of patients were male, and the mean age was around 65 years with a range of roughly 20 to 79. Prior anti-PD-1, anti-PD-L1 or anti-CTLA-4 therapy was permitted, and approximately 41% of dose-escalation patients had received checkpoint inhibitors. Partial responses occurred in three dose-escalation patients: two with cutaneous melanoma and one with hepatocellular carcinoma. The point of sequencing TCRbeta in the periphery was to test whether ivuxolimab changed TCR sequence diversity and drove clonal T-cell expansion. The paper covers the monotherapy dose-escalation part of the phase I ivuxolimab trial, which included N ≈ 57 patients. Points the paper makes about the study in general: On average, CD8+ T cells showed more expanded clones than CD4+ T cells after ivuxolimab. The antigen specificity of the clonally expanded peripheral T cells was not determined. Low levels of normalized T-cell clonal expansion were also seen in some patients who did not respond. In the 0.1-3.0 mg/kg groups, partial responders had among the lowest normalized peripheral clonal expansion, particularly in CD8+ T cells. At doses of 0.1 to 3.0 mg/kg, clonal expansion of both CD4+ and CD8+ T cells in blood was seen between baseline and week 6.

V gives up 3 bases and J gives up 6 bases, and the segment between their germline ends measures 12 bases. The CDR3 goes from the cysteine to the phenylalanine over 14 residues. CDR3 DNA is the only sequence kept; it has 42 bases, read in frame from the first base. Looking up the germline V gene (reference sequence) yields CDR1 LNHDA and CDR2 SQIVND. Worth noting for this clone: Its antigen is currently not known. Base-call qualities are not available, and no considerably larger clone is one nucleotide away.

Genomic DNA was isolated from the sorted cells so that the TCRbeta CDR3 region could be sequenced. TCRbeta CDR3 regions were sequenced using the immunoSEQ Assay. This immuneACCESS table, as held by TCRdb, lists in-frame sequences with V and J called but not all clones. Of the missing ones, under half trace to an unresolved V gene in checked studies; the others have no known cause. This sample holds around 81,000 clones; approximately 90% were observed only once. In total, the top ten clones hold less than 1% of the sample. Patients with a history of autoimmune disease or receiving systemic immunosuppression were excluded from the trial. Peripheral blood for TCR sequencing was drawn from every dose cohort at baseline, at cycle 4 day 1 and at cycle 7 day 1. The samples were drawn from a first-in-human, open-label, multicenter phase I dose-escalation trial of ivuxolimab. The trial enrolled adults with locally advanced or metastatic head and neck squamous cell, hepatocellular, melanoma or renal cell carcinoma. Before TCR sequencing, CD4+ T cells and CD8+ T cells from peripheral blood were sorted into separate populations.

The sequence links TRBV19 to TRBJ2-1; there is no confident call for the D gene. The clonotype comes from an adult with an advanced solid tumor such as melanoma, head and neck, liver or kidney cancer. The sample consisted of CD4+ or CD8+ T cells sorted from blood, taken in a trial of the OX40 agonist ivuxolimab. The sequenced DNA: TGTGCCAGTAGTATTCTTGACTTCTCCAATGAGCAGTTCTTC. Its coded protein is CASSILDFSNEQFF.